Listed below are T cell receptor beta chains from one sample, sequenced in a study of CDR3 diversity in severe acne. TCRdb processed the PCR reads anew with MiXCR; each CDR3 protein has one entry. The table includes some 90,000 distinct CDR3 sequences, around 47% detected once. Sequenced input: blood. The receptors originated from a male donor with severe acne vulgaris. Both conserved end residues are part of each CDR3. Each record gives: J gene, D gene, V gene, clone size, CDR3 protein, CDR3 DNA. A D gene is named only where the DNA matches it firmly. Expanded clones get a size class; other rows say once, few or many, or leave the size out.

TRBJ2-2 TRBD2 TRBV9 few CASSVLAGFPPNTGELFF TGTGCCAGCAGCGTACTAGCGGGATTTCCCCCGAACACCGGGGAGCTGTTTTTT
TRBJ2-1 - TRBV20-1 - CSARVLGWGSLGTSHFGQFF TGCAGTGCTAGAGTCCTAGGGTGGGGATCACTGGGGACCTCGCATTTTGGGCAGTTCTTC
TRBJ2-7 - TRBV5-4 many CASSLAPTADEQYF TGTGCCAGCAGCTTGGCTCCGACGGCCGACGAGCAGTACTTC
TRBJ2-7 - TRBV11-3 many CASSLSDEQYF TGTGCCAGCAGCTTATCCGACGAGCAGTACTTC
TRBJ2-1 - TRBV7-2 few CASSPFPLCSYNEQFF TGTGCCAGCAGCCCCTTCCCACTGTGCTCCTACAATGAGCAGTTCTTC
TRBJ2-7 TRBD2 TRBV19 - CASSGLAGGFEQYF TGTGCCAGTAGCGGACTAGCGGGAGGATTCGAGCAGTACTTC
TRBJ2-3 - TRBV20-1 - CSAPSGGTDTQYF TGCAGTGCTCCCTCGGGTGGTACAGATACGCAGTATTTT
TRBJ1-3 - TRBV12-2 few CASRSQEISGNTIYF TGTGCAAGTCGCTCTCAGGAGATCTCTGGAAACACCATATATTTT
TRBJ2-5 - TRBV5-1 - CASSLAVRQETQYF TGCGCCAGCAGCTTGGCGGTCAGACAAGAGACCCAGTACTTC
TRBJ2-7 - TRBV20-1 medium-sized CSAILTGTPHEQYF TGCAGTGCTATTCTTACGGGGACCCCCCACGAGCAGTACTTC
TRBJ1-5 - TRBV10-3 - CAISQTGFNQPQHF TGTGCCATCAGTCAAACAGGTTTCAATCAGCCCCAGCATTTT
TRBJ1-6 - TRBV6-1 few CASTRKGQEGPYNSPLHF TGTGCCAGCACCCGAAAAGGGCAGGAGGGGCCTTATAATTCACCCCTCCACTTT
TRBJ2-5 - TRBV3-1 - CASSQGARRGGTQYF TGTGCCAGCAGCCAAGGGGCTCGGAGGGGAGGGACCCAGTACTTC
TRBJ2-5 TRBD2 TRBV15 - CATSRERREIETQYF TGTGCCACCAGCAGAGAAAGGCGGGAGATTGAGACCCAGTACTTC
TRBJ1-6 TRBD1 TRBV4-2 - CASSQDGTAGGSYNSPLHF TGTGCCAGCAGCCAAGATGGCACGGCAGGGGGCTCCTATAATTCACCCCTCCACTTT
TRBJ1-1 - TRBV9 few CASSARGSNTEAFF TGTGCCAGCAGCGCCCGGGGTTCGAACACTGAAGCTTTCTTT
TRBJ2-1 - TRBV20-1 medium-sized CSARERGLVGRYNEQFF TGCAGTGCTAGAGAACGGGGTCTAGTTGGGCGATACAATGAGCAGTTCTTC
TRBJ2-7 TRBD1 TRBV6-6 - CASTGTAKNYEQYF TGTGCCAGCACCGGGACAGCAAAAAACTACGAGCAGTACTTC
TRBJ2-7 TRBD2 TRBV24-1 - CATMPLAGGFEQYF TGTGCCACCATGCCGCTAGCGGGAGGATTCGAGCAGTACTTC
TRBJ2-7 TRBD2 TRBV20-1 - CSATGLAGEVEQYF TGCAGTGCTACCGGACTAGCGGGAGAAGTCGAGCAGTACTTC
TRBJ2-7 - TRBV29-1 medium-sized CSVEEDGSYEQYF TGCAGCGTTGAAGAGGACGGCTCCTACGAGCAGTACTTC
TRBJ2-7 - TRBV15 many CATSRGGGQMNSYEQYF TGTGCCACCAGCAGAGGAGGCGGGCAGATGAACTCCTACGAGCAGTACTTC
TRBJ1-5 TRBD1 TRBV7-2 medium-sized CASSLGQGSPQHF TGTGCCAGCAGCTTAGGACAGGGGTCCCCCCAGCATTTT
TRBJ2-7 - TRBV20-1 - CSASRDRLNEQYF TGCAGTGCCAGCAGAGACAGGCTAAACGAGCAGTACTTC
TRBJ2-6 - TRBV9 - CASSPKGTGSSGANVLTF TGTGCCAGCAGCCCCAAAGGAACAGGGAGCTCTGGGGCCAACGTCCTGACTTTC
TRBJ1-1 - TRBV7-9 - CASSLNRENTEAFF TGTGCCAGCAGCTTAAACAGGGAGAACACTGAAGCTTTCTTT
TRBJ2-7 TRBD2 TRBV11-2 many CASSPSGRYEQYF TGTGCCAGCAGCCCCAGCGGGAGGTACGAGCAGTACTTC
TRBJ1-1 TRBD1 TRBV7-2 once CASSWRNRGRAYTEAFF TGTGCCAGCAGCTGGAGAAACAGGGGGCGCGCATACACTGAAGCTTTCTTT
TRBJ2-2 - TRBV6-5 few CASSYEGSANTGELFF TGTGCCAGCAGTTACGAGGGGAGTGCGAACACCGGGGAGCTGTTTTTT
TRBJ2-2 TRBD2 TRBV12-3/TRBV12-4 - CASNSVSGITGELFF TGTGCCAGCAATTCTGTAAGCGGGATTACTGGGGAGCTGTTTTTT